Each of the 13 T cell receptor beta chains below was sequenced from the same sample in a study of T cell responses to AZD1222 COVID-19 vaccine. Sequencing used immunoSEQ multiplex PCR; TCRdb keeps in-frame clones, though not all of them. The sample includes approximately 140,000 clones, around nine tenths seen only once; the top ten take 0.9% to 1.4%. The source material was peripheral blood, sampled 28 days after the second AZD1222 dose. Receptor source: an adult who received the AZD1222 COVID-19 vaccine.

This rearrangement joins TRBV6-2 or TRBV6-3 to TRBJ1-5, with 7 nucleotides matching TRBD1. Trimming took 5 bases from V and 0 from J; bases not matched to a gene: 13. Germline CDR1 MNHEY, CDR2 SVGEGT. This CDR3 spans 18 amino acids. The CDR3 sequence is CASSPTPATGNSNQPQHF. The CDR3 nucleotides read TGTGCCAGCAGTCCCACCCCCGCGACAGGGAATAGCAATCAGCCCCAGCATTTT.

Here the CDR3 DNA reads TGTGCCATCAGTGAGCGTTCAGAGGAACCGAACTATGGCTACACCTTC. Its protein product is CAISERSEEPNYGYTF. The chain employs TRBV10-3 and TRBJ1-2; no clear D. V was cut by 2 bases and J by 2 bases, with 15 bases left in between. Germline-derived CDR1 and CDR2 are ENHRY and SYGVKD. CDR3 length: 16 amino acids.

This chain uses TRBV5-1 with TRBJ2-1; possibly TRBD1 or TRBD2 for D (7 bases each). The CDR3 covers 15 residues. V lost 5 bases, J lost 8 bases, and 20 bases lay in between. CDR1 and CDR2 (germline): SGHRS, YFSETQ. CDR3 sequence reads: CASSPQGGAWDEQFF. CDR3 bases: TGCGCCAGCAGTCCCCAGGGGGGGGCTTGGGATGAGCAGTTCTTC.

The gene calls are TRBV25-1 and TRBJ1-1, with TRBD1 as a possible D gene (6 bases). The CDR3 consists of 14 residues. Germline-derived CDR1 and CDR2 are MGHDK and SYGVNS. Trimming pared 4 bases from V and 1 base from J, leaving 10 bases between. CDR3 in DNA: TGTGCCAGCAGTGGCAGGGGCAAGAACACTGAAGCTTTCTTT. Protein product: CASSGRGKNTEAFF.

The sample holds one count of this clone. The J gene is TRBJ2-2, the V gene TRBV19, with TRBD1 identical over 8 bases. The CDR3 contains 19 residues. Germline CDR1 LNHDA, CDR2 SQIVND (reference sequence). V was clipped by 2 bases and J by 6 bases; unmatched bases: 17. The CDR3 nucleotides read TGTGCCAGTAGTATAAGGGCAGGGGGCGCGGGGTCACTACCCGGGGAGCTGTTTTTT. Protein: CASSIRAGGAGSLPGELFF.

This clone was seen once. The genes are TRBV5-1 and TRBJ2-1, with TRBD2 identical over 10 bases. There are 14 residues in the CDR3. Trimming cost V 2 bases and J 7 bases; bases outside gene matches: 3. The germline gives CDR1 SGHRS, CDR2 YFSETQ. The DNA for the CDR3 is TGCGCCAGCAGCTTCCAGACTAGCGGGAATGAGCAGTTCTTC. Translation: CASSFQTSGNEQFF.

V gene TRBV6-5 combines with J gene TRBJ1-2; 7 nucleotides agree with TRBD1. The germline CDR1 and CDR2 sequences are MNHEY and SVGAGI. J lost 0 bases, V lost 5 bases, and 3 bases had no gene match. CDR3 length: 14 amino acids. CDR3 DNA sequence: TGTGCCAGCAGTCCCGGGACAGCTAACTATGGCTACACCTTC. It translates to CASSPGTANYGYTF.

This clone turned up a few times. One junction end disagrees with the germline gene, perhaps due to a read error. This rearrangement joins TRBV7-9 to TRBJ2-7; TRBD1 is a possible D gene (6 bases). CDR3 length: 12 residues. The germline CDR1 and CDR2 sequences are SEHNR and FQNEAQ (reference sequence). In DNA, the CDR3 is TGTGCCAGCAGCTACGAGGACAGCTCCCCCAGCTTC. It codes for CASSYEDSSPSF.

This clone was found once. The rearrangement links TRBV5-8 to TRBJ1-1; no definite D call. Germline V lookup: CDR1 SGHTS, CDR2 YDEGEE. The CDR3 sequence is 13 residues long. The germline V and J ends were trimmed by 1 base and 5 bases, with 9 bases remaining between them. The CDR3 protein is CASSLWRGTEAFF. CDR3 sequence (DNA): TGTGCCAGCAGCTTGTGGCGAGGGACTGAAGCTTTCTTT.

This rearrangement joins TRBV7-2 to TRBJ2-1, with TRBD2 matching 8 bases. Germline values: CDR1 SGHTA, CDR2 FQGNSA. The ends lost 5 bases at V and 9 bases at J; junction bases unmatched: 15. This CDR3 region has 16 residues. The CDR3 region is CASSLRGSGTLSEQFF. CDR3 DNA: TGTGCCAGCAGCCTTAGGGGTAGCGGGACCTTAAGTGAGCAGTTCTTC.

V is TRBV19 and J is TRBJ1-5, with 7 nucleotides matching TRBD1. Germline CDR1 is LNHDA and CDR2 is SQIVND (reference sequence). With 6 bases clipped from V and 6 bases from J, the junction kept 5 bases outside the gene matches. This CDR3 contains 13 residues. The CDR3 DNA is TGTGCCAGTAGCATACAGGGGATTCAGCCCCAGCATTTT. Its translation is CASSIQGIQPQHF. The full variable domain, completed using reference TRBV19 and TRBJ1-5, is DGGITQSPKYLFRKEGQNVTLSCEQNLNHDAMYWYRQDPGQGLRLIYYSQIVNDFQKGDIAEGYSVSREKKESFPLTVTSAQKNPTAFYLCASSIQGIQPQHFGDGTRLSIL.

The chain joins TRBV10-3 to TRBJ1-2, with 8 nucleotides matching TRBD1. The germline V gene encodes CDR1 ENHRY and CDR2 SYGVKD. With V trimmed by 6 bases and J by 6 bases, 0 bases remained unmatched. CDR3 length equals 11 residues. The DNA for the CDR3 is TGTGCCATCAGGGACAGGGATGGCTACACCTTC. This encodes CAIRDRDGYTF.

The rearrangement links TRBV21-1 to TRBJ2-1. TRBV21-1 is classified as a pseudogene. This CDR3 comprises 13 residues. The CDR3, as DNA: TGTGCCAGCAGCTCCCAGTCCATTGGGGAGCAGTTCTTC. Its protein is CASSSQSIGEQFF.